A single sample is the source of the 20 T cell receptor beta chains below, sequenced in a study of cytomegalovirus exposure and HLA in healthy donors. Vbeta (60) and Jbeta (13) primers were used in the PCR. Some clones are missing from TCRdb's copy, which holds only in-frame ones; the method was immunoSEQ multiplex PCR. The repertoire includes 200,000 to 250,000 clones, 65% to 75% of them detected once, and under 2% sits in the top ten. The sample was PBMCs. These receptors were obtained from a woman under 40 in good health and CMV-seronegative.

The chain joins TRBV7-2 to TRBJ2-5, with D possibly being TRBD1 (5 bases). This CDR3 spans 16 amino acids. CDR1 is SGHTA, CDR2 FQGNSA, per germline. The germline V and J ends were trimmed by 7 bases and 4 bases, with 22 bases remaining between them. The chain's CDR3 is CASTPVGAWPGETQYF. CDR3 coding DNA: TGTGCCAGCACCCCGGTAGGGGCCTGGCCTGGAGAGACCCAGTACTTC.

With respect to this clone: Other DNA sequences in the same sample also yield this CDR3. The chain uses TRBV29-1 and TRBJ1-1; 7 bases are a match to TRBD1. CDR1 and CDR2 (germline): SQVTM, ANQGSEA. The length of the CDR3 is 12 residues. Losses at the gene ends were 7 bases for V and 4 bases for J; bases not matched to a gene: 6. This chain's CDR3 is CSALQGGTEAFF. CDR3 nucleotides: TGCAGCGCCCTTCAGGGGGGCACTGAAGCTTTCTTT.

The chain combines TRBV7-3 with TRBJ1-1; TRBD1 is a possible D gene (6 bases). V dropped 0 bases and J dropped 1 base, with 6 bases sitting between them. There are 14 residues in the CDR3. Germline V lookup: CDR1 SGHTA, CDR2 FQGTGA. In DNA form, the CDR3 reads TGTGCCAGCAGCTTAACAGGGGGGAACACTGAAGCTTTCTTT. It yields the protein CASSLTGGNTEAFF.

The rearrangement links TRBV11-2 to TRBJ2-1, with TRBD2 as a possible D gene (5 bases). The CDR3 runs 12 residues. Germline values: CDR1 SGHAT, CDR2 FQNNGV. Trimming removed 5 bases from V and 9 bases from J, with 11 bases in between. CDR3 DNA: TGTGCCAGCAGCAACGGACTTTCTGAGCAGTTCTTC. This translates into CASSNGLSEQFF.

This clone was seen once. The rearrangement joins TRBV6-1 to TRBJ2-2; tentatively, D is TRBD2 (6 bases). V was cut by 6 bases and J by 3 bases, with 11 bases left in between. Germline CDR1 reads MNHNS; CDR2 reads SASEGT. The length of the CDR3 is 14 residues. The CDR3 DNA follows: TGTGCCAGCAGAGGACTACCAGACACCGGGGAGCTGTTTTTT. It is translated as CASRGLPDTGELFF.

The rearrangement links TRBV19 to TRBJ2-4; D is possibly TRBD2 (5 bases). The germline gives CDR1 LNHDA, CDR2 SQIVND (reference sequence). This CDR3 comprises 13 residues. Between the trimmed V and J ends, which lost 8 bases and 3 bases, there was a span of 11 bases. The CDR3 DNA is TGTGCCAGTTGGGGAGTCGACAAAAACATTCAGTACTTC. Amino acid sequence: CASWGVDKNIQYF.

Points on this clone: The CDR3 does not end in the conserved phenylalanine or tryptophan, so this is likely a read error. The DNA is omitted, as the CDR3 cannot be located on it reliably, and the CDR3 follows TCRdb's listing. The chain has TRBV6-1 and TRBJ1-2; the table names TRBD1, a call not compared with the DNA. Germline V CDR1 and CDR2: MNHNS, SASEGT. The CDR3 is 11 amino acids in total, end residues counted. CDR3: CASSERGVYSK.

The gene calls are TRBV19 and TRBJ2-3; TRBD1 aligns across 8 bases. J was trimmed by 9 bases and V by 5 bases; bases with no gene match: 4. The CDR3 sequence is 12 residues long. CDR1 and CDR2 (germline): LNHDA, SQIVND (reference sequence). The CDR3 here is CASSGRQGTQYF. CDR3 coding DNA: TGTGCCAGTAGTGGACGACAGGGGACGCAGTATTTT. Together with reference TRBV19 and TRBJ2-3, the CDR3 gives the full variable domain: DGGITQSPKYLFRKEGQNVTLSCEQNLNHDAMYWYRQDPGQGLRLIYYSQIVNDFQKGDIAEGYSVSREKKESFPLTVTSAQKNPTAFYLCASSGRQGTQYFGPGTRLTVL.

The table lists this clone with a count of one. This chain connects TRBV2 to TRBJ2-7; the D gene is possibly TRBD1 (5 bases). Germline values: CDR1 SNHLY, CDR2 FYNNEI. Trimming shortened V by 3 bases and J by 2 bases, and 11 bases separated the two germline ends. This CDR3 is 14 amino acids long. CDR3 region: CASSEPLGAYEQYF. CDR3 nucleotides: TGTGCCAGCAGTGAGCCCCTAGGGGCCTACGAGCAGTACTTC.

The J gene is TRBJ1-5, the V gene TRBV5-6; a weak D match, TRBD1 (5 bases). The CDR3 runs to 15 residues. Germline CDR1 and CDR2: SGHDT and YYEEEE. The ends were cut back, 0 bases at V and 1 base at J, with 8 bases in the middle. The DNA of the CDR3 is TGTGCCAGCAGCTTGGCAGCAGGGAGCAATCAGCCCCAGCATTTT. Residues: CASSLAAGSNQPQHF. The full variable domain, its missing parts supplied by reference TRBV5-6 and TRBJ1-5, is DAGVTQSPTHLIKTRGQQVTLRCSPKSGHDTVSWYQQALGQGPQFIFQYYEEEERQRGNFPDRFSGHQFPNYSSELNVNALLLGDSALYLCASSLAAGSNQPQHFGDGTRLSIL.

The count of this clone is one. The V gene is TRBV11-2, the J gene TRBJ2-1, with D perhaps matching TRBD2 (5 bases). V was cut by 4 bases and J by 7 bases, with 11 bases left in between. Germline V lookup: CDR1 SGHAT, CDR2 FQNNGV. This CDR3 is built from 13 residues. The DNA for the CDR3 is TGTGCCAGCAGCTATGGGAGAACTAATGAGCAGTTCTTC. It is translated as CASSYGRTNEQFF.

The J gene is TRBJ2-7, the V gene TRBV5-8; the D is unclear. The CDR3 runs to 11 residues. Trimming pared 3 bases from V and 7 bases from J, leaving 8 bases between. Germline-derived CDR1 and CDR2 are SGHTS and YDEGEE. The CDR3 DNA follows: TGTGCCAGCAGCTCGACTTGGGAGCAGTACTTC. Translating it yields CASSSTWEQYF.

This clone was recorded only once. The chain uses TRBV5-1 and TRBJ2-1; the D gene is possibly TRBD1 (6 bases). The CDR3 covers 13 residues. CDR1 and CDR2 from the germline V gene are SGHRS and YFSETQ. With 6 bases removed from V and 8 bases from J, the gap between germline ends came to 15 bases. In nucleotides, the CDR3 is TGCGCCAGCACCAACGCAGGGGCCGATGAGCAGTTCTTC. This gives the protein CASTNAGADEQFF. The variable domain in full, completed from reference TRBV5-1 and TRBJ2-1, reads KAGVTQTPRYLIKTRGQQVTLSCSPISGHRSVSWYQQTPGQGLQFLFEYFSETQRNKGNFPGRFSGRQFSNSRSEMNVSTLELGDSALYLCASTNAGADEQFFGPGTRLTVL.

The table lists this clone with a count of one. At one boundary the junction diverges from the germline segment, which might be a read error. This chain links TRBV7-9 with TRBJ2-1; TRBD1 might be the D (7 bases). Germline CDR1 is SEHNR and CDR2 is FQNEAQ (reference sequence). The CDR3 covers 15 residues. CDR3 DNA sequence: TGTTCCAGCAGCCAAACTAGCAGGGGGAGCAATGAGCAGTTCTTC. Protein: CSSSQTSRGSNEQFF.

This chain links TRBV9 with TRBJ2-5; a possible D gene is TRBD1 (6 bases). Germline lookup yields CDR1 SGDLS and CDR2 YYNGEE. The V and J ends lost 0 bases and 5 bases respectively, with 11 bases between them. The CDR3 is 14 residues long. This CDR3 reads CASSVDVGAETQYF. The CDR3 coding sequence is TGTGCCAGCAGCGTAGACGTGGGGGCCGAGACCCAGTACTTC.

The CDR3 DNA reads as TGCGCCAGCAGCCTGGGACAGGGAATCGGAAACACCATATATTTT. It yields the protein CASSLGQGIGNTIYF. The chain uses TRBV5-1 and TRBJ1-3; TRBD1 aligns across 9 bases. The CDR3 extends over 15 amino acids. The germline CDR1 and CDR2 sequences are SGHRS and YFSETQ. V was clipped by 4 bases and J by 4 bases; unmatched bases: 6.

This chain connects TRBV5-1 to TRBJ1-4; 7 nucleotides align to TRBD1. Looked up from germline, CDR1 is SGHRS and CDR2 is YFSETQ. Trimming took 0 bases from V and 0 from J; bases not matched to a gene: 5. This CDR3 has 17 residues. CDR3 sequence reads: CASSLVGQSATNEKLFF. CDR3 nucleotides: TGCGCCAGCAGCTTGGTGGGACAGAGCGCAACTAATGAAAAACTGTTTTTT.

V usage is TRBV29-1 and J usage is TRBJ2-1; TRBD1 aligns across 11 bases. The germline V gene has CDR1 SQVTM and CDR2 ANQGSEA. V lost 1 base, J lost 8 bases, and 4 bases stayed unmatched. The CDR3 length is 14 residues. The CDR3 is CSVEGGQGADEQFF. The CDR3 DNA reads TGCAGCGTTGAAGGCGGACAGGGGGCCGATGAGCAGTTCTTC.

DNA for the CDR3: TGTGCCAGCAGTGAGTTGGGGGCAGGGCGTAGCACAGATACGCAGTATTTT. This codes for CASSELGAGRSTDTQYF. This sequence joins TRBV2 and TRBJ2-3; the D gene is possibly TRBD1 (6 bases). Trimming took 3 bases from V and 0 from J, leaving 16 bases between them. The CDR3 is made up of 17 amino acids. Germline V gives CDR1 SNHLY, CDR2 FYNNEI. Supplemented by reference TRBV2 and TRBJ2-3, the full variable domain reads EPEVTQTPSHQVTQMGQEVILRCVPISNHLYFYWYRQILGQKVEFLVSFYNNEISEKSEIFDDQFSVERPDGSNFTLKIRSTKLEDSAMYFCASSELGAGRSTDTQYFGPGTRLTVL.

This clone was counted between two and nine times. The chain carries TRBV15 and TRBJ2-6; TRBD1 matches at 11 bases. The CDR3 runs to 19 residues. Germline V CDR1 and CDR2: LNHNV, YYDKDF (reference sequence). V was clipped by 5 bases and J by 2 bases; unmatched bases: 11. The CDR3 sequence is CATSLTPGQGETGANVLTF. Here the CDR3 DNA reads TGTGCCACCAGCCTGACACCGGGACAGGGGGAAACTGGGGCCAACGTCCTGACTTTC.